This record looks at one T cell receptor (beta chain) sequence and its context. These data originate in a study of cytomegalovirus exposure and HLA in healthy donors. The CDR3 length is 17 residues. V shed 5 bases and J 3 bases; nucleotides not matched to a gene: 9. Looked up from germline, CDR1 is SEHNR and CDR2 is FQNEAQ (reference sequence). Researchers ran the PCR with 60 Vbeta and 13 Jbeta primers. TCRdb's table, derived via immunoSEQ multiplex PCR, lists solely in-frame clones and lacks some. The profile shows about 69,000 clones, 76% of them singletons. Sequencing was carried out using PBMCs. The chain couples TRBV7-9 to TRBJ2-6; TRBD1 agrees at 8 bases. This TCR derives from a man aged 18 to 29 in good health and CMV-seronegative. The CDR3 DNA reads as TGTGCCAGCAGCCCTTATCAGGGGGCGGGTGGGGCCAACGTCCTGACTTTC. This translates into CASSPYQGAGGANVLTF.